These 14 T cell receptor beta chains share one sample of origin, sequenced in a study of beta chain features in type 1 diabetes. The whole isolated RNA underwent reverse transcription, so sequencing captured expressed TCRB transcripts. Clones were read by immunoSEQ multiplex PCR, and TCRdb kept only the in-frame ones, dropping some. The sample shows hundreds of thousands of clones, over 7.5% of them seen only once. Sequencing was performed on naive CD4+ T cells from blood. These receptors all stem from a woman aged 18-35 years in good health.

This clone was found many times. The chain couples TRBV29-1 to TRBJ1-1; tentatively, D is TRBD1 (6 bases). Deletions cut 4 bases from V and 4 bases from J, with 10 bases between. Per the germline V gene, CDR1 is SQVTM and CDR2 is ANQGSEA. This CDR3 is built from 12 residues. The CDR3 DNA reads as TGCAGCGTTGTCCAGGGGCGCACTGAAGCTTTCTTT. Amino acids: CSVVQGRTEAFF.

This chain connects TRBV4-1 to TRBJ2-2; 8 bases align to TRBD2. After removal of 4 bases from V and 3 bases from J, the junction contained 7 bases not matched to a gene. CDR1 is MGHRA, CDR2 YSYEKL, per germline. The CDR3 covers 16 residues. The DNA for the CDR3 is TGCGCCAGCAGCCGATCGGGGGGGCGAGACACCGGGGAGCTGTTTTTT. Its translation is CASSRSGGRDTGELFF.

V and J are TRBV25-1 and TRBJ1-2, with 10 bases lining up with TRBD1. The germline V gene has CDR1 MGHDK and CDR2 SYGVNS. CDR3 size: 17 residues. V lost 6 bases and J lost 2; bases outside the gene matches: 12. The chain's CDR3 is CASSPGVAGQGNYGYTF. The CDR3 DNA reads TGTGCCAGCAGCCCGGGTGTGGCGGGACAGGGGAACTATGGCTACACCTTC.

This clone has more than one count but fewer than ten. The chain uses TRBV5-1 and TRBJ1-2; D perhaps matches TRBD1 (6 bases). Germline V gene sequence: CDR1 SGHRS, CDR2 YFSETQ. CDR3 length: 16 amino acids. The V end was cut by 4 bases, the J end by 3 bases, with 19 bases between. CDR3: CASSIGQLTSDYGYTF. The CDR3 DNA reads TGCGCCAGCAGCATTGGACAGCTCACCAGCGACTATGGCTACACCTTC.

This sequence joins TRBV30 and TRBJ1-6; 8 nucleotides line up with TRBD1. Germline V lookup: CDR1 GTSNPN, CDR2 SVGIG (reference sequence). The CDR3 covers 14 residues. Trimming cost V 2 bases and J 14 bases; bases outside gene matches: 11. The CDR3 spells CAWSPLGQAVTLHF. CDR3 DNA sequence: TGTGCCTGGAGTCCGCTGGGACAGGCTGTAACCCTCCACTTT.

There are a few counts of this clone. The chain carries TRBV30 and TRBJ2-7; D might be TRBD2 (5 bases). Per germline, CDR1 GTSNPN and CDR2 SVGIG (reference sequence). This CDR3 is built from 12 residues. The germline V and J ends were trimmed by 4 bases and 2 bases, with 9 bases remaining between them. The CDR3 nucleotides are TGTGCCTGGAACGGAGGCACCTACGAGCAGTACTTC. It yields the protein CAWNGGTYEQYF.

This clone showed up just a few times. DNA of the CDR3: TGTGCCTTGGACAGGGGGGGGAACACTGAAGCTTTCTTT. This codes for CALDRGGNTEAFF. The rearrangement uses TRBV30 and TRBJ1-1; 10 bases match TRBD1. With V trimmed by 7 bases and J by 1 base, 3 bases remained unmatched. CDR3 length: 13 residues. Germline V gene sequence: CDR1 GTSNPN, CDR2 SVGIG (reference sequence). The full variable domain, in which reference TRBV30 and TRBJ1-1 provide the parts outside the CDR3, is SQTIHQWPATLVQPVGSPLSLECTVEGTSNPNLYWYRQAAGRGLQLLFYSVGIGQISSEVPQNLSASRPQDRQFILSSKKLLLSDSGFYLCALDRGGNTEAFFGQGTRLTVV.

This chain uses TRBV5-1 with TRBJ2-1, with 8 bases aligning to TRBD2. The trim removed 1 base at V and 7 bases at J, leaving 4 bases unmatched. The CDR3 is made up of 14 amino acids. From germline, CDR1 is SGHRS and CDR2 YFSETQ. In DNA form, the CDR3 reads TGCGCCAGCAGCTTGTCACTAGCGGATAATGAGCAGTTCTTC. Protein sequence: CASSLSLADNEQFF.

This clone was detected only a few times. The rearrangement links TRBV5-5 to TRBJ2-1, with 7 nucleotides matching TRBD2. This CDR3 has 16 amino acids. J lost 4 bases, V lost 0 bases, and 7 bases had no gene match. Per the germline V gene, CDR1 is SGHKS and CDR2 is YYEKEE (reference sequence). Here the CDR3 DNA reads TGTGCCAGCAGCTTGGAGGGGAGGGGTGCGTACAATGAGCAGTTCTTC. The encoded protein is CASSLEGRGAYNEQFF.

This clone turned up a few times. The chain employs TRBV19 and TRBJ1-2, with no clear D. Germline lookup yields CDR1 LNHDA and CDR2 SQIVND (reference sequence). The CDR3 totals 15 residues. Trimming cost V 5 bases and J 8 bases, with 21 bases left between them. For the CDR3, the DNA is TGTGCCAGTAGTCGCCAGCGGCCGGGCCTATGGGGCTACACCTTC. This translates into CASSRQRPGLWGYTF.

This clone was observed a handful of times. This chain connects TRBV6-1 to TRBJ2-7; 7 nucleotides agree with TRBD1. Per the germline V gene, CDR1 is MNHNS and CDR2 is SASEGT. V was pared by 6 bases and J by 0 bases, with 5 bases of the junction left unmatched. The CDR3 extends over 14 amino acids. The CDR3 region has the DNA TGTGCCAGCAGCCGGACAGGCCGCTCCTACGAGCAGTACTTC. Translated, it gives CASSRTGRSYEQYF.

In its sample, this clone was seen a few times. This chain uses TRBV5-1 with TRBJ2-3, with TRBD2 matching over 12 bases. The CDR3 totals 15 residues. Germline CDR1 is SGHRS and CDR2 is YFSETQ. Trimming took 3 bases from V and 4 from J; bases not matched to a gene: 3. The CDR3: CASSYRLAGADTQYF. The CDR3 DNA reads TGCGCCAGCAGCTACCGACTAGCGGGGGCAGATACGCAGTATTTT.

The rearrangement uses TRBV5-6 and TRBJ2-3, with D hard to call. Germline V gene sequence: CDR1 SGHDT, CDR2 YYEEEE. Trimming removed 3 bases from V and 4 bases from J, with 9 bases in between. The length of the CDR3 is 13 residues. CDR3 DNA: TGTGCCAGCAGCTCACCAGAGGCAGATACGCAGTATTTT. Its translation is CASSSPEADTQYF.

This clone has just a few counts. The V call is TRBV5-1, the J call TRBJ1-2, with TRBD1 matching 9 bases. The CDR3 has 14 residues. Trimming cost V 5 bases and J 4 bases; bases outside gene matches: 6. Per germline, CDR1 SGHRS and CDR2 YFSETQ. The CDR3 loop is CASSSDRGAYGYTF. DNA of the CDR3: TGCGCCAGCAGTTCCGACAGGGGGGCCTATGGCTACACCTTC.